What follows are 19 T cell receptor beta chains derived from one specimen sequenced in a study of siplizumab effects on memory and regulatory T cells. The protocol was immunoSEQ multiplex PCR, while the TCRdb copy is restricted to in-frame clones and leaves out a portion. The sample includes some 81,000 clones, around 95% of them seen just once. The material sequenced was CD8+ T cells sorted from blood. The origin of the receptors is a human donor in good health.

This chain joins TRBV7-1 and TRBJ2-5; D possibly corresponds to TRBD1 (5 bases). TRBV7-1 is given ORF status, its function remaining uncertain. The CDR3 runs 15 residues. The ends were cut back, 5 bases at V and 0 bases at J, with 13 bases in the middle. CDR3 nucleotide sequence: TGTGCCAGCAGCCAACGTACAGGTGACCAAGAGACCCAGTACTTC. It encodes CASSQRTGDQETQYF.

The chain recombines TRBV7-9 with TRBJ2-7, with TRBD2 matching over 7 bases. CDR3 size: 17 residues. CDR1 and CDR2 (germline): SEHNR, FQNEAQ (reference sequence). After removal of 5 bases from V and 0 bases from J, the junction contained 13 bases not matched to a gene. CDR3 in amino acids: CASSPGLVLRYSYEQYF. The CDR3 region has the DNA TGTGCCAGCAGCCCCGGACTAGTACTTCGATACTCCTACGAGCAGTACTTC.

This chain connects TRBV27 to TRBJ1-2; TRBD1 agrees at 7 bases. V gave up 2 bases and J gave up 4 bases; unmatched junction bases: 13. Germline CDR1 reads MNHEY; CDR2 reads SMNVEV (reference sequence). CDR3 length: 17 amino acids. DNA of the CDR3: TGTGCCAGCAGTTTAACCAACAGGGGAGCGCAAAGCTATGGCTACACCTTC. Its protein is CASSLTNRGAQSYGYTF.

The rearrangement links TRBV5-3 to TRBJ2-5, with 11 bases lining up with TRBD1. TRBV5-3 is recorded as an ORF, its role being uncertain. The length of the CDR3 is 15 residues. J lost 4 bases, V lost 3 bases, and 5 bases had no gene match. As DNA, the CDR3 is TGTGCCAGAAGCTGGTGGGACAGGGGGGCAGAGACCCAGTACTTC. It specifies CARSWWDRGAETQYF.

The chain is built from TRBV29-1 and TRBJ2-3; 8 bases map to TRBD1. The germline V gene encodes CDR1 SQVTM and CDR2 ANQGSEA. V dropped 5 bases and J dropped 4; count of bases not matched to a gene: 8. There are 14 residues in the CDR3. CDR3 DNA sequence: TGCAGCGTTCATATCGCAGGGGGCCCAGATACGCAGTATTTT. Amino acids: CSVHIAGGPDTQYF.

The chain has TRBV2 and TRBJ2-7, with 11 bases matching TRBD2. This CDR3 contains 14 residues. V was pared by 6 bases and J by 7 bases, with 8 bases of the junction left unmatched. Germline V gene sequence: CDR1 SNHLY, CDR2 FYNNEI. CDR3 residues: CASRLTSGIFEQYF. In DNA form, the CDR3 reads TGTGCCAGCAGATTGACTAGCGGGATTTTTGAGCAGTACTTC.

The gene calls are TRBV28 and TRBJ1-3, with 8 bases lining up with TRBD1. From germline, CDR1 is MDHEN and CDR2 SYDVKM. This CDR3 region has 15 residues. J lost 0 bases, V lost 6 bases, and 4 bases had no gene match. CDR3 loop: CASRGDRSSGNTIYF. The CDR3 DNA reads TGTGCCAGCAGAGGGGACAGGAGCTCTGGAAACACCATATATTTT.

This sequence joins TRBV6-5 and TRBJ2-7, with D perhaps assigned TRBD1 or TRBD2 (6 bases each). Trimming cost V 0 bases and J 2 bases, with 14 bases left between them. The CDR3 consists of 16 residues. Germline assignment: CDR1 MNHEY and CDR2 SVGAGI. The CDR3 spells CASSYSAGEATYEQYF. Written as DNA, the CDR3 is TGTGCCAGCAGTTACTCGGCAGGGGAGGCCACCTACGAGCAGTACTTC.

This rearrangement joins TRBV7-8 to TRBJ2-5; possible D gene TRBD2, 5 bases. Germline CDR1 and CDR2: SGHVS and FQNEAQ. Trimming took off 1 base at V and 1 base at J, with 7 bases between the two ends. CDR3 length: 14 residues. The CDR3 DNA reads TGTGCCAGCAGCTTAGAAAGCGGCCAAGAGACCCAGTACTTC. Translated: CASSLESGQETQYF. The full variable domain, with the rest looked up from reference TRBV7-8 and TRBJ2-5, is GAGVSQSPRYKVAKRGQDVALRCDPISGHVSLFWYQQALGQGPEFLTYFQNEAQLDKSGLPSDRFFAERPEGSVSTLKIQRTQQEDSAVYLCASSLESGQETQYFGPGTRLLVL.

The rearrangement joins TRBV15 to TRBJ2-3, with 10 positions matching TRBD1. This CDR3 has 17 amino acids. V dropped 1 base and J dropped 2; count of bases not matched to a gene: 6. CDR1 and CDR2 (germline): LNHNV, YYDKDF (reference sequence). For the CDR3, the DNA is TGTGCCACCAGCAGAGGACAGGGGGCGTCGAACACAGATACGCAGTATTTT. It codes for CATSRGQGASNTDTQYF.

In this sample, this clone turned up once. The V and J genes are TRBV27 and TRBJ1-5, with TRBD1 identical over 9 bases. The junction had 7 bases not matched to a gene; V was cut back by 6 bases and J by 4 bases. There are 15 residues in the CDR3. Germline CDR1 and CDR2: MNHEY and SMNVEV (reference sequence). As DNA, the CDR3 is TGTGCCAGCAGACCACAGGGGGCGTTGAATCAGCCCCAGCATTTT. Protein product: CASRPQGALNQPQHF.

The genes are TRBV19 and TRBJ2-1, with a possible D match to TRBD2 (5 bases). There are 13 residues in the CDR3. With 6 bases removed from V and 3 bases from J, the gap between germline ends came to 9 bases. Germline V gene lookup returns CDR1 LNHDA and CDR2 SQIVND (reference sequence). The CDR3 reads CASRGSRYNEQFF. The CDR3 DNA sequence: TGTGCCAGTAGGGGGAGCCGCTACAATGAGCAGTTCTTC.

The V and J genes are TRBV4-1 and TRBJ2-7; D is undetermined. V was pared by 4 bases and J by 4 bases, with 11 bases between. This CDR3 is built from 13 residues. Germline CDR1 reads MGHRA; CDR2 reads YSYEKL. In nucleotides, the CDR3 is TGCGCCAGCAGCCCCAAACTCTTGTACGAGCAGTACTTC. As protein: CASSPKLLYEQYF.

The rearrangement uses TRBV29-1 and TRBJ2-2, with 12 bases lining up with TRBD2. V lost 1 base to trimming and J lost 8 bases; unmatched junction nucleotides: 11. The germline CDR1 and CDR2 sequences are SQVTM and ANQGSEA. This CDR3 has 17 amino acids. Written as DNA, the CDR3 is TGCAGCGTTGAAGGTCCTAGCGGGAGGGCACCATCAGGGGAGCTGTTTTTT. Protein sequence: CSVEGPSGRAPSGELFF.

The chain couples TRBV10-1 to TRBJ2-1; possibly TRBD1 for D (5 bases). Germline CDR1 reads WNHNN; CDR2 reads SYGVQD (reference sequence). The CDR3 is 15 residues long. V lost 4 bases, J lost 0 bases, and 10 bases lay in between. The CDR3 DNA reads TGCGCCAGCAGTGGGTCCCAGGGCTCCTACAATGAGCAGTTCTTC. It yields the protein CASSGSQGSYNEQFF.

V usage is TRBV5-8 and J usage is TRBJ2-1; TRBD2 aligns across 7 bases. This CDR3 contains 14 residues. The germline V gene has CDR1 SGHTS and CDR2 YDEGEE. Trimming cost V 2 bases and J 8 bases; bases outside gene matches: 7. The CDR3 protein is CASSFLRDYHEQFF. The CDR3 bases are TGTGCCAGCAGCTTTCTCCGGGACTATCATGAGCAGTTCTTC. Filled out from reference TRBV5-8 and TRBJ2-1, the complete variable domain reads EAGVTQSPTHLIKTRGQQATLRCSPISGHTSVYWYQQALGLGLQFLLWYDEGEERNRGNFPPRFSGRQFPNYSSELNVNALELEDSALYLCASSFLRDYHEQFFGPGTRLTVL.

CDR3 in amino acids: CAIREAGLGNEQFF. CDR3 nucleotides: TGTGCCATCAGGGAAGCCGGACTAGGGAATGAGCAGTTCTTC. This chain joins TRBV10-3 and TRBJ2-1; 7 bases are a match to TRBD2. V lost 6 bases and J lost 7; bases outside the gene matches: 9. The CDR3 totals 14 residues. The germline V gene has CDR1 ENHRY and CDR2 SYGVKD.

Concerning this clone: At one boundary the junction diverges from the germline segment, which might be a read error. The chain carries TRBV7-7 and TRBJ2-2, with a tentative D call TRBD1 (6 bases). The germline V gene has CDR1 SSHAT and CDR2 FNYEAQ (reference sequence). The CDR3 runs 17 residues. The DNA of the CDR3 is TGTGCTAGCAGCTCGGACAGATCCCCCCCGAACACCGGGGAGCTGTTTTTT. Amino acid sequence: CASSSDRSPPNTGELFF.

The gene calls are TRBV4-1 and TRBJ2-1, with 12 bases matching TRBD2. V was clipped by 4 bases and J by 1 base; unmatched bases: 8. The CDR3 consists of 18 residues. Germline V gene data show CDR1 as MGHRA and CDR2 as YSYEKL. In DNA, the CDR3 is TGCGCCAGCAGCCTACGGGGGGGACTAGCGGGTTCCTACAATGAGCAGTTCTTC. Translating gives CASSLRGGLAGSYNEQFF.